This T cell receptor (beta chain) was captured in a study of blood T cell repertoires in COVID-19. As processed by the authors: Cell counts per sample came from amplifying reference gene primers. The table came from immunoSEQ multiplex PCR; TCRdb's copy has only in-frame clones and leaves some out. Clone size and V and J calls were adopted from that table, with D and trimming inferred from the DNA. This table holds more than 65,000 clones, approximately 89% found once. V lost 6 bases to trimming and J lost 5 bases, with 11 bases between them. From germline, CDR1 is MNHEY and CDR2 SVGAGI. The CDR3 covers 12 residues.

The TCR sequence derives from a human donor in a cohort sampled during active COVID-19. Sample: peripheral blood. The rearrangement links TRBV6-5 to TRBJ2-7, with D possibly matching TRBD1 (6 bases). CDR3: CASSVPGDEQYF. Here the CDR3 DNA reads TGTGCCAGCAGCGTTCCAGGGGACGAGCAGTACTTC.